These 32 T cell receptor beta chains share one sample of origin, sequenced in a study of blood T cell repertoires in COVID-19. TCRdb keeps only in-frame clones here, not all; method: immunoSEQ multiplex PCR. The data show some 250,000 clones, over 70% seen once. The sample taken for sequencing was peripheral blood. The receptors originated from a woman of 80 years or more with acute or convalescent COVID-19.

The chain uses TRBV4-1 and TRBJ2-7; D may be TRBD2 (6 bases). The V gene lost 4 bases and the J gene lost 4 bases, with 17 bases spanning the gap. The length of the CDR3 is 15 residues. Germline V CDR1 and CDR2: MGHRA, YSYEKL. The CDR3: CASSREAVAGYEQYF. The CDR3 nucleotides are TGCGCCAGCAGCCGGGAGGCGGTAGCTGGTTACGAGCAGTACTTC.

CDR3 in DNA: TGTGCCACCAGAGGGGGGGTCTCCTACGAGCAGTACTTC. This gives the protein CATRGGVSYEQYF. The rearrangement links TRBV19 to TRBJ2-7, with D tentatively TRBD2 (7 bases). The V end lost 10 bases, the J end lost 0 bases, and 13 bases lay between the germline ends. This CDR3 spans 13 amino acids. Germline-derived CDR1 and CDR2 are LNHDA and SQIVND (reference sequence).

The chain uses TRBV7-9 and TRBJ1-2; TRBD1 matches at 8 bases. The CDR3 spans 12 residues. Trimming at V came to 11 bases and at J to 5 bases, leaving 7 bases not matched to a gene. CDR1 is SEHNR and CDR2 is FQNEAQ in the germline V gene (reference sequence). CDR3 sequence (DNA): TGTGCCCTCCACAGGGGGAAATATGGCTACACCTTC. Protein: CALHRGKYGYTF.

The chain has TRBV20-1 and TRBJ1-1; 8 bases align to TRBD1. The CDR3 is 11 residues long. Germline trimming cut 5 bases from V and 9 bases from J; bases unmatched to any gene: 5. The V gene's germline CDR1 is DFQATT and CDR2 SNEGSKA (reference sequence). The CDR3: CSAETGAQAFF. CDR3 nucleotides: TGCAGTGCTGAGACAGGGGCTCAAGCTTTCTTT.

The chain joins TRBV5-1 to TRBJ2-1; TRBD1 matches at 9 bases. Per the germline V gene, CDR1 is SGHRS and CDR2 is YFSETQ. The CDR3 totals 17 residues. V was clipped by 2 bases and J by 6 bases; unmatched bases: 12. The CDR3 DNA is TGCGCCAGCAGCTTAGCTCAGACAGGGGGTTCTCTCAATGAGCAGTTCTTC. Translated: CASSLAQTGGSLNEQFF.

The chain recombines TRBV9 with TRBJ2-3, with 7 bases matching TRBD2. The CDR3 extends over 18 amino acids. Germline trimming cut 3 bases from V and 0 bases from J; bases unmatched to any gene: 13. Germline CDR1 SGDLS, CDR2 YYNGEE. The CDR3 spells CASSAGLAEGTSTDTQYF. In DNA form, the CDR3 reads TGTGCCAGCAGCGCCGGGCTAGCGGAGGGGACTAGCACAGATACGCAGTATTTT. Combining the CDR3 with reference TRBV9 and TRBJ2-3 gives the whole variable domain DSGVTQTPKHLITATGQRVTLRCSPRSGDLSVYWYQQSLDQGLQFLIQYYNGEERAKGNILERFSAQQFPDLHSELNLSSLELGDSALYFCASSAGLAEGTSTDTQYFGPGTRLTVL.

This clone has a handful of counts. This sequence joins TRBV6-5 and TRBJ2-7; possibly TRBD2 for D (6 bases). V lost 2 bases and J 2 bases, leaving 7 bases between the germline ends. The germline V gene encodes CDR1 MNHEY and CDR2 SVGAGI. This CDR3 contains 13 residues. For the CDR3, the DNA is TGTGCCAGCAGTTACCGGGAGACCTACGAGCAGTACTTC. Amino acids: CASSYRETYEQYF.

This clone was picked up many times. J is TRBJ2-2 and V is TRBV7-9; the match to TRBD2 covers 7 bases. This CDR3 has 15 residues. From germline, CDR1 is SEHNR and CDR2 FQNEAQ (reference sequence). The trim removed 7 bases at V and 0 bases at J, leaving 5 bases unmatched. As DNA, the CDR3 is TGTGCCAGCACCGTCAGCGGGACGAACACCGGGGAGCTGTTTTTT. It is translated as CASTVSGTNTGELFF.

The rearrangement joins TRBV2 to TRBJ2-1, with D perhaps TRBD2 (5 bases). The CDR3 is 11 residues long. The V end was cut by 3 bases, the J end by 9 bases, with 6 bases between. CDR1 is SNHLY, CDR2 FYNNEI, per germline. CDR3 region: CASSDEGEQFF. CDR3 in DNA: TGTGCCAGCAGTGACGAGGGTGAGCAGTTCTTC. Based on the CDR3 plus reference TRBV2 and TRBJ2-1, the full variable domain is EPEVTQTPSHQVTQMGQEVILRCVPISNHLYFYWYRQILGQKVEFLVSFYNNEISEKSEIFDDQFSVERPDGSNFTLKIRSTKLEDSAMYFCASSDEGEQFFGPGTRLTVL.

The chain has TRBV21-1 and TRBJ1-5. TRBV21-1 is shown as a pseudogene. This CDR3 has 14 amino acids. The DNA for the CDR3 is TGTGCCACGGGGGAGTTGGGGAGGTATCAGCCCCAGCATTTT. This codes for CATGELGRYQPQHF.

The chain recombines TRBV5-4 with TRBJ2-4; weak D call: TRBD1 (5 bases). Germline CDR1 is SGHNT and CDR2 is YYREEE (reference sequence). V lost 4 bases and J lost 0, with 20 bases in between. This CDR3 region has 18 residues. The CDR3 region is CASSVSLQGRGAKNIQYF. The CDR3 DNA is TGTGCCAGCAGCGTTTCTCTCCAGGGTAGGGGAGCCAAAAACATTCAGTACTTC.

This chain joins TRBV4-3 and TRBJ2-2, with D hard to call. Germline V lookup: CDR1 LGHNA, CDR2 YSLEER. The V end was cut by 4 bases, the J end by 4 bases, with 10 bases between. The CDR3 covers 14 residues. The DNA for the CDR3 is TGCGCCAGCAGCCTTGATCAGCGCACCGGGGAGCTGTTTTTT. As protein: CASSLDQRTGELFF.

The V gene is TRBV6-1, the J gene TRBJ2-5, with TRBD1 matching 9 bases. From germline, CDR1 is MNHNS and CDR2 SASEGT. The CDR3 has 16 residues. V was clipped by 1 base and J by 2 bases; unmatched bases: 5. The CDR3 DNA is TGTGCCAGCAGTGAAGACTGGGGGACAGGGCAAGAGACCCAGTACTTC. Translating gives CASSEDWGTGQETQYF.

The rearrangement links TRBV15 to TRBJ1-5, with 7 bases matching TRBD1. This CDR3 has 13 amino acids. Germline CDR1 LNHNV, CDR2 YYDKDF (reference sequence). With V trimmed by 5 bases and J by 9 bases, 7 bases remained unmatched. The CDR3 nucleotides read TGTGCCACCAGCGGGACAGATGGAGGGCCCCAGCATTTT. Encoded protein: CATSGTDGGPQHF.

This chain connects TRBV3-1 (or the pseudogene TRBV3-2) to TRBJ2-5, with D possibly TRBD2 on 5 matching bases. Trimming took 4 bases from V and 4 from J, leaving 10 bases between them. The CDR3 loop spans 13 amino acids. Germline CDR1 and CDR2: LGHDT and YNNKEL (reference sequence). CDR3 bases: TGTGCCAGCAGCCTCGAAGGGAGAGAGACCCAGTACTTC. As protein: CASSLEGRETQYF.

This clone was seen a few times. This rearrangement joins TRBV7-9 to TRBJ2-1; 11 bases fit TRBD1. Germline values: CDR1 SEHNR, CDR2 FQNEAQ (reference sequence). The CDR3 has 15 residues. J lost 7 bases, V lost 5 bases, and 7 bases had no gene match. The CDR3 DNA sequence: TGTGCCAGCAGCCGTGGGACAGGGGGATTTAATGAGCAGTTCTTC. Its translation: CASSRGTGGFNEQFF. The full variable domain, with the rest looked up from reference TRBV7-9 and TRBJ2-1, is DTGVSQNPRHKITKRGQNVTFRCDPISEHNRLYWYRQTLGQGPEFLTYFQNEAQLEKSRLLSDRFSAERPKGSFSTLEIQRTEQGDSAMYLCASSRGTGGFNEQFFGPGTRLTVL.

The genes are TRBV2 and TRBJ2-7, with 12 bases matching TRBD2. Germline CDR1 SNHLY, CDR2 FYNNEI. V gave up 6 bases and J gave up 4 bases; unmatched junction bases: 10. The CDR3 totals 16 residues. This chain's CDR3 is CASRASSGRVWYEQYF. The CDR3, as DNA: TGTGCCAGCAGGGCCTCTAGCGGGAGGGTGTGGTACGAGCAGTACTTC.

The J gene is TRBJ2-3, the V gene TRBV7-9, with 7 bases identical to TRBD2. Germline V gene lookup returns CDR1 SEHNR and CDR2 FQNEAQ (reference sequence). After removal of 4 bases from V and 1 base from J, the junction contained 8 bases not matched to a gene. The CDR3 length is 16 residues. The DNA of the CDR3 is TGTGCCAGCAGCTCCCCACTAGCGACTGGCACAGATACGCAGTATTTT. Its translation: CASSSPLATGTDTQYF.

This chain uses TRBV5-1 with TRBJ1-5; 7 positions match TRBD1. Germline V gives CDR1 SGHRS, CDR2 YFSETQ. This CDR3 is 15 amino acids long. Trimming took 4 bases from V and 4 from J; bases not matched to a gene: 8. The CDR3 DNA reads TGCGCCAGCAGCCCACAGGGGATCGGAAATCAGCCCCAGCATTTT. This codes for CASSPQGIGNQPQHF.

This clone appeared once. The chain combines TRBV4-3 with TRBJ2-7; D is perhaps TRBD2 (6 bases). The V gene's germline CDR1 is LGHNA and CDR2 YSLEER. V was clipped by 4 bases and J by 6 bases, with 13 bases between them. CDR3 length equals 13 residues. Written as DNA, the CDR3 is TGCGCCAGCAGCCCAGAGGGAGGAGGCGAGCAGTACTTC. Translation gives CASSPEGGGEQYF.

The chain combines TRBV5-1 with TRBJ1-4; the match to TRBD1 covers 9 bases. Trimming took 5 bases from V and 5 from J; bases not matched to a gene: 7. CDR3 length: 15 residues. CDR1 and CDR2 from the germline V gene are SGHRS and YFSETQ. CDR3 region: CASRAGDRENEKLFF. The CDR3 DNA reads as TGCGCCAGCAGGGCCGGGGACAGGGAAAATGAAAAACTGTTTTTT.

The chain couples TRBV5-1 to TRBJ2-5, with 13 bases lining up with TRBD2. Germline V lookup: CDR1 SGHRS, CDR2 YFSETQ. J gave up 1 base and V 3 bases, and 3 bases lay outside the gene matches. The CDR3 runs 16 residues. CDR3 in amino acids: CASSSRLAGGQETQYF. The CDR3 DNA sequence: TGCGCCAGCAGCTCAAGACTAGCGGGGGGCCAAGAGACCCAGTACTTC. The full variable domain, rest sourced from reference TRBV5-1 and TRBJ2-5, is KAGVTQTPRYLIKTRGQQVTLSCSPISGHRSVSWYQQTPGQGLQFLFEYFSETQRNKGNFPGRFSGRQFSNSRSEMNVSTLELGDSALYLCASSSRLAGGQETQYFGPGTRLLVL.

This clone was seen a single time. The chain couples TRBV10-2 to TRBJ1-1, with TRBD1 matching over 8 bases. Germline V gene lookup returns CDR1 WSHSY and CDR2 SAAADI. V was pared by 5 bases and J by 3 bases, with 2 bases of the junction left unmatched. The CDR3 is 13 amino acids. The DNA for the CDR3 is TGCGCCAGCAGTCAGGGGGCTGACACTGAAGCTTTCTTT. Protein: CASSQGADTEAFF.

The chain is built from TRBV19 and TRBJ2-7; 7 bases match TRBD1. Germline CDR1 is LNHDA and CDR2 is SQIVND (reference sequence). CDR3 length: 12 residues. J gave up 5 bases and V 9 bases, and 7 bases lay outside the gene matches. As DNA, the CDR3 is TGTGCCAGCAGAAGTAGGGGGCACGAGCAGTACTTC. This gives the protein CASRSRGHEQYF.

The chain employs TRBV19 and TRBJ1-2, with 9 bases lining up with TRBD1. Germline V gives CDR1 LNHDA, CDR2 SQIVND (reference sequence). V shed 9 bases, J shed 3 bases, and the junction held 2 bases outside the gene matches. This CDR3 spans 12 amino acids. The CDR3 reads CASRTGDYGYTF. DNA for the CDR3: TGTGCCAGCAGGACAGGGGACTATGGCTACACCTTC.

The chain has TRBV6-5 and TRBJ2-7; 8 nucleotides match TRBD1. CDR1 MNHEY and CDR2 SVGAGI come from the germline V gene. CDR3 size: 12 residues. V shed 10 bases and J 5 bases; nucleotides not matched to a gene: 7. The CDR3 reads CATLTGVHEQYF. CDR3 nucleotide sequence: TGTGCCACCCTGACAGGGGTCCACGAGCAGTACTTC.

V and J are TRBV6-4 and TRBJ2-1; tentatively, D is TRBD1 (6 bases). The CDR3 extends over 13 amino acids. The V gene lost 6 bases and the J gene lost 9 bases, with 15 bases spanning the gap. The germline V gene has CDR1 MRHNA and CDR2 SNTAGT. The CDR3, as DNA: TGTGCCAGCAGCGACAGGAGTCAAGGTGAGCAGTTCTTC. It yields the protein CASSDRSQGEQFF.

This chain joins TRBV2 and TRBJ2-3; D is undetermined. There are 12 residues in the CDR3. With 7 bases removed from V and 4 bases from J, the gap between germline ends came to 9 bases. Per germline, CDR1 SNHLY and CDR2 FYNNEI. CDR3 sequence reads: CASIGPADTQYF. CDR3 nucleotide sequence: TGTGCCAGCATTGGTCCGGCAGATACGCAGTATTTT.

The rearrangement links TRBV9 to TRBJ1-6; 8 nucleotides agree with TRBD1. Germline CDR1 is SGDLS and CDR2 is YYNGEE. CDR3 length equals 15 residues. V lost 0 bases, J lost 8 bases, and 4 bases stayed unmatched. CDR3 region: CASSVGQGAYSPLHF. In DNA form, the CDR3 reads TGTGCCAGCAGCGTAGGCCAGGGGGCGTATTCACCCCTCCACTTT.

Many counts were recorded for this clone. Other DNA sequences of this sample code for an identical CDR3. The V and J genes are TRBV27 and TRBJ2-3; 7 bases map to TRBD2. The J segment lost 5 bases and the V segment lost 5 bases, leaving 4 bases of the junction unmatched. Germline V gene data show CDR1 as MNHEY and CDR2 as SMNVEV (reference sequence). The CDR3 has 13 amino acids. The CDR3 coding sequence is TGTGCCAGCAGTCCAACTAGCGAAGATACGCAGTATTTT. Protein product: CASSPTSEDTQYF.

The CDR3 nucleotides read TGTGCCAGCTCACCACAGACAGGGGGGGAATACGAGCAGTACTTC. It is translated as CASSPQTGGEYEQYF. The V gene is TRBV18, the J gene TRBJ2-7, with TRBD1 identical over 9 bases. The germline gives CDR1 KGHSH, CDR2 LQKENI. J gave up 4 bases and V 1 base, and 5 bases lay outside the gene matches. This CDR3 contains 15 residues.

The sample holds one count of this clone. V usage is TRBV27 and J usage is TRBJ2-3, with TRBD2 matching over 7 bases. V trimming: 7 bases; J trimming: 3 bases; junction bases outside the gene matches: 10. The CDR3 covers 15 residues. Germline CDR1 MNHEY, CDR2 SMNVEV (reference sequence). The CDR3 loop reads CASKIRTSITDTQYF. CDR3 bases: TGTGCCAGCAAAATTCGGACTAGTATTACAGATACGCAGTATTTT.